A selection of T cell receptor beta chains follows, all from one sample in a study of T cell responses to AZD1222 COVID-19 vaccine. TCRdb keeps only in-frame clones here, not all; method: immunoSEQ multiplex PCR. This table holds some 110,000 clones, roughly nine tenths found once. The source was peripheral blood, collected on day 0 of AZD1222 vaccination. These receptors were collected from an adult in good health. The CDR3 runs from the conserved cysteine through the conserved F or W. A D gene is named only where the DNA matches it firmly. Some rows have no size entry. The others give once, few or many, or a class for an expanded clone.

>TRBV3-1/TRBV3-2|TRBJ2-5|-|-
TGTGCCAGCAGCCAGGGGGTTCAAGAGACCCAGTACTTC
CASSQGVQETQYF
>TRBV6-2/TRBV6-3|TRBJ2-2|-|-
TGTGCCAGCAGTACAGGGTTCGGGAACACCGGGGAGCTGTTTTTT
CASSTGFGNTGELFF
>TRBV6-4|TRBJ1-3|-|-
TGTGCCAGCAGTGAGGGCCAGCCCCACACCATATATTTT
CASSEGQPHTIYF
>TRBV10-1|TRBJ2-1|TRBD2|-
TGCGCCAGCAGTGGTGGTAGCGGGAGGGCTTTTTACAATGAGCAGTTCTTC
CASSGGSGRAFYNEQFF
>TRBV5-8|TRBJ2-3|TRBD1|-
TGTGCCAGCAGCTTCACCCTGGGACAGGGGCCAGATACGCAGTATTTT
CASSFTLGQGPDTQYF
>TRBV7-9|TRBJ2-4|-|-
TGTGCCAGCAGCTTAGGGTTGGCTAGCGAGACAGCCAAAAACATTCAGTACTTC
CASSLGLASETAKNIQYF
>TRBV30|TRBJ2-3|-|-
TGTGCCTGGACGGACCGCACAGATACGCAGTATTTT
CAWTDRTDTQYF
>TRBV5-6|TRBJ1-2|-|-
TGTGCCAGCAGCTTGTATAACCTCTATGGCTACACCTTC
CASSLYNLYGYTF
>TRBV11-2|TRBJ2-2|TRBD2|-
TGTGCCAGCAGCCTAACTAGCGGGGGGGCGAACACCGGGGAGCTGTTTTTT
CASSLTSGGANTGELFF
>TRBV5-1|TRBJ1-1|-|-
TGCGCCAGCAGCCCAATACAGGGTGCGGGGACTGAAGCTTTCTTT
CASSPIQGAGTEAFF
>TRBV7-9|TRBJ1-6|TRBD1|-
TGTGCCAGCAGCGGGGGACAGGGGTATAATTCACCCCTCCACTTT
CASSGGQGYNSPLHF
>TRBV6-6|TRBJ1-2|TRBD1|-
TGTGCCAGCAGTTACCGTCAGGGGGCCGGGTATGGCTACACCTTC
CASSYRQGAGYGYTF
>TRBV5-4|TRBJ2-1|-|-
TGTGCCAGCAGGGCCCGGGACTCCAATGAGCAGTTCTTC
CASRARDSNEQFF
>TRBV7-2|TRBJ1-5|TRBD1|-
TGTGCCAGCAGCTTACGGGACAGTTATCAGCCCCAGCATTTT
CASSLRDSYQPQHF
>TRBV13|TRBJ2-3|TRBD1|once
TGTGCCAGCAGTCACAGGGGAGATACGCAGTATTTT
CASSHRGDTQYF
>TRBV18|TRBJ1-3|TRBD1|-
TGTGCCAGCTCACAAACGGGACAGGGGTTCCTCTCTGGAAACACCATATATTTT
CASSQTGQGFLSGNTIYF
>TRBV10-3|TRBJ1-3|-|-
TGTGCCATCAGTGAGTCGGGTTTTGGTGGCCGTTACTCTGGAAACACCATATATTTT
CAISESGFGGRYSGNTIYF
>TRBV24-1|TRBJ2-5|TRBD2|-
TGTGCCACCAGTGATACGGGACTAGCGGGAACAGAGACCCAGTACTTC
CATSDTGLAGTETQYF
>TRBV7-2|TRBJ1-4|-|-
TGTGCCAGCAGCTTAGTCGAGGGCTCGAATGAAAAACTGTTTTTT
CASSLVEGSNEKLFF
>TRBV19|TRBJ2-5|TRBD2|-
TGTGCCAGTAGTGGACTAGCGGGGGGAGGAGAGACCCAGTACTTC
CASSGLAGGGETQYF
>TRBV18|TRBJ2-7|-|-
TGTGCCAGCTCACCAACCGAAGGGTCTAACTACGAGCAGTACTTC
CASSPTEGSNYEQYF
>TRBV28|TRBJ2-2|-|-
TGTGCCAGCAGTTTATCGGGGAACACCGGGGAGCTGTTTTTT
CASSLSGNTGELFF
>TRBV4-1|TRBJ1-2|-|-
TGCGCCAGCAGCCAAGATGGGCCGGCTAGAGAGTATGGCTACACCTTC
CASSQDGPAREYGYTF
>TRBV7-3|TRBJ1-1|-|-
TGTGCCAGCAGCCCATACCCTCCTTCGACGGCGAGCACTGAAGCTTTCTTT
CASSPYPPSTASTEAFF
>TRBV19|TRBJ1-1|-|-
TGTGCCAGTAGCCCGGTTTATGGAGCGAGAGGAGCTTTCTTT
CASSPVYGARGAFF
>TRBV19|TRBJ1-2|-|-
TGTGCCAGTAGTATAGCCCACACGAGGGGCTACACCTTC
CASSIAHTRGYTF
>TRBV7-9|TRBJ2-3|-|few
TGTGCCAGCAGTACTTCTTTGGACGGCACAGATACGCAGTATTTT
CASSTSLDGTDTQYF